Listed here are 17 T cell receptor beta chains from one sample, sequenced in a study of T cell responses to AZD1222 COVID-19 vaccine. Sequenced by immunoSEQ multiplex PCR; TCRdb stores in-frame clones only, minus some. This table holds roughly 100,000 clones, 90% to 95% found once. This specimen consisted of peripheral blood, obtained on day 0 of AZD1222 vaccination. These receptors all stem from an adult in good health.

CDR3 DNA sequence: TGTGCCAGCACCAAGGGACAGGCGGGTACCGGGGAGCTGTTTTTT. As protein: CASTKGQAGTGELFF. This rearrangement joins TRBV27 to TRBJ2-2, with 8 bases fitting TRBD1. Germline V gene sequence: CDR1 MNHEY, CDR2 SMNVEV (reference sequence). Germline trimming cut 7 bases from V and 5 bases from J; bases unmatched to any gene: 9. This CDR3 contains 15 residues.

This chain uses TRBV5-4 with TRBJ1-1, with 9 positions matching TRBD1. Germline CDR1 and CDR2: SGHNT and YYREEE (reference sequence). The trim removed 1 base at V and 6 bases at J, leaving 7 bases unmatched. This CDR3 region has 15 residues. CDR3 protein: CASSLRDRVIAEAFF. The CDR3 DNA reads as TGTGCCAGCAGCTTGAGGGACAGGGTTATCGCTGAAGCTTTCTTT.

The chain is built from TRBV5-8 and TRBJ2-4; TRBD2 agrees at 7 bases. The germline gives CDR1 SGHTS, CDR2 YDEGEE. With 5 bases clipped from V and 8 bases from J, the junction kept 10 bases outside the gene matches. There are 14 residues in the CDR3. The CDR3, as DNA: TGTGCCAGCAGGATGGCGGGGGAGTCGGACATTCAGTACTTC. Amino acids: CASRMAGESDIQYF.

The chain employs TRBV28 and TRBJ1-2, with a weak D call TRBD1 (6 bases). The ends were cut back, 3 bases at V and 8 bases at J, with 10 bases in the middle. Per germline, CDR1 MDHEN and CDR2 SYDVKM. The CDR3 totals 12 residues. The DNA for the CDR3 is TGTGCCAGCAGTTTTCCAGGGACAGGCTACACCTTC. Its protein product is CASSFPGTGYTF.

This clone appeared a few times. The rearrangement links TRBV7-2 to TRBJ1-1; perhaps TRBD1 as D (6 bases). Looked up from germline, CDR1 is SGHTA and CDR2 is FQGNSA. V lost 5 bases to trimming and J lost 4 bases, with 14 bases between them. The CDR3 is made up of 14 amino acids. CDR3 in amino acids: CASSPQGMGTEAFF. DNA of the CDR3: TGTGCCAGCAGCCCCCAGGGGATGGGCACTGAAGCTTTCTTT.

The J gene is TRBJ2-7, the V gene TRBV11-3; 9 bases line up with TRBD2. Unmatched junction bases numbered 0, after V lost 2 bases and J lost 4 bases. Germline CDR1 reads SGHNT; CDR2 reads YENEEA. The CDR3 is made up of 13 amino acids. The CDR3 is CASSLSGGYEQYF. Here the CDR3 DNA reads TGTGCCAGCAGCTTAAGCGGGGGGTACGAGCAGTACTTC.

V and J are TRBV6-2 or TRBV6-3 and TRBJ1-1; a possible D gene is TRBD1 (6 bases). Germline V CDR1 and CDR2: MNHEY, SVGEGT. The CDR3 has 15 residues. The ends were cut back, 5 bases at V and 2 bases at J, with 15 bases in the middle. For the CDR3, the DNA is TGTGCCAGCAGTGCCCCTCTGGGACAAAACACTGAAGCTTTCTTT. It yields the protein CASSAPLGQNTEAFF.

The chain is built from TRBV11-3 and TRBJ2-4, with D tentatively TRBD1 (5 bases). Germline V gene sequence: CDR1 SGHNT, CDR2 YENEEA. There are 16 residues in the CDR3. The V end lost 1 base, the J end lost 8 bases, and 18 bases lay between the germline ends. The chain's CDR3 is CASSLGGAGNSDIQYF. CDR3 DNA sequence: TGTGCCAGCAGCTTAGGTGGGGCAGGGAATTCGGACATTCAGTACTTC.

This clone has a single count. The chain is built from TRBV18 and TRBJ1-3, with TRBD1 matching over 7 bases. The germline CDR1 and CDR2 sequences are KGHSH and LQKENI. Trimming at V came to 0 bases and at J to 0 bases, leaving 8 bases not matched to a gene. The CDR3 is 18 amino acids. CDR3 amino acids: CASSPPRDSLYSGNTIYF. The CDR3 nucleotides read TGTGCCAGCTCACCACCACGGGACAGCCTCTACTCTGGAAACACCATATATTTT.

The V gene is TRBV5-1, the J gene TRBJ2-3, with 10 bases that match TRBD2. The CDR3 loop spans 15 amino acids. After removal of 2 bases from V and 1 base from J, the junction contained 1 base not matched to a gene. The germline V gene has CDR1 SGHRS and CDR2 YFSETQ. The CDR3, as DNA: TGCGCCAGCAGCTTAGGACTAGCGGGCACAGATACGCAGTATTTT. Encoded protein: CASSLGLAGTDTQYF.

This chain links TRBV4-3 with TRBJ1-1; 7 bases agree with TRBD1. V dropped 4 bases and J dropped 2; count of bases not matched to a gene: 10. CDR1 and CDR2 from the germline V gene are LGHNA and YSLEER. The CDR3 length is 16 residues. The DNA for the CDR3 is TGCGCCAGCAGCCGATATCAGGGGGTAGCAAACACTGAAGCTTTCTTT. It encodes CASSRYQGVANTEAFF.

This chain uses TRBV19 with TRBJ1-1, with D maybe TRBD1 (6 bases). The V and J ends lost 8 bases and 3 bases respectively, with 16 bases between them. Germline V CDR1 and CDR2: LNHDA, SQIVND (reference sequence). There are 14 residues in the CDR3. The CDR3 coding sequence is TGTGCCAGTGAGGGAAGGGGGGGAGACACTGAAGCTTTCTTT. Translated, it gives CASEGRGGDTEAFF.

The sample holds a few counts of this clone. The V call is TRBV7-6, the J call TRBJ2-1; 7 bases fit TRBD2. The V gene's germline CDR1 is SGHVS and CDR2 FNYEAQ. The CDR3 loop spans 15 amino acids. The V gene end was trimmed by 0 bases and the J gene end by 6 bases; junction bases not matched to a gene: 5. The CDR3 is CASSLALAAPNEQFF. CDR3 sequence (DNA): TGTGCCAGCAGCTTAGCGCTAGCGGCCCCCAATGAGCAGTTCTTC.

V is TRBV7-2 and J is TRBJ2-7; D is uncertain. This CDR3 contains 13 residues. Germline values: CDR1 SGHTA, CDR2 FQGNSA. Trimming took off 5 bases at V and 0 bases at J, with 8 bases between the two ends. DNA of the CDR3: TGTGCCAGCAGCCGTAGGAACTCCTACGAGCAGTACTTC. Amino acids: CASSRRNSYEQYF.

The rearrangement uses TRBV6-2 or TRBV6-3 and TRBJ2-1; no firm D call. V was shortened by 3 bases and J by 10 bases, with 7 bases between the two germline ends. This CDR3 is 11 amino acids long. Germline V lookup: CDR1 MNHEY, CDR2 SVGEGT. The CDR3 nucleotides are TGTGCCAGCAGTTATATTGGGGAGCAGTTCTTC. It encodes CASSYIGEQFF.

V and J are TRBV7-9 and TRBJ1-4, with D unresolved. From germline, CDR1 is SEHNR and CDR2 FQNEAQ (reference sequence). Trimming pared 1 base from V and 9 bases from J, leaving 6 bases between. This CDR3 has 12 amino acids. In DNA form, the CDR3 reads TGTGCCAGCAGCTTAGGGCGGAAAAAACTGTTTTTT. It codes for CASSLGRKKLFF.

CDR3 sequence (DNA): TGTGCCAGCAGTTTACGGTTCGGACCGTCCCCCTACAATGAGCAGTTCTTC. The encoded protein is CASSLRFGPSPYNEQFF. J is TRBJ2-1 and V is TRBV27; no clear D. V was shortened by 2 bases and J by 2 bases, with 16 bases between the two germline ends. Germline V gene data show CDR1 as MNHEY and CDR2 as SMNVEV (reference sequence). The CDR3 covers 17 residues.